A selection of T cell receptor beta chains follows, all from one sample in a study of technical replicates of blood from a handful of donors. Using immunoSEQ multiplex PCR, the repertoire was profiled, and TCRdb retains in-frame clones only, with some absent. Here the sample spans under 85,000 clones, around 90% being singletons. The sequencing input was T cells isolated from PBMCs. The receptors derive from a human donor in good health. Both conserved end residues are part of each CDR3. Clone sizes are given selectively: once, few, many, or a class where the clone is expanded.

>TRBV29-1|few
CSVEGGNTEAFF
>TRBV29-1|.
CSVPGGDNYGYTF
>TRBV28|.
CASSVPGPQPQHF
>TRBV19|.
CAILRLVSNEQFF
>TRBV4-2|.
CASSPSGTGPYEQYF
>TRBV4-3|.
CASSQDRLGREAFF
>TRBV11-3|once
CASSVTRSGDTQYF
>TRBV10-3|.
CAISVQGRNTEAFF
>TRBV19|.
CASRYRQNTEAFF
>TRBV30|.
CAWSVGASYGYTF
>TRBV4-2|.
CASSQDIEGRPQRGYTF
>TRBV9|.
CASSDRQWNTGELFF
>TRBV4-3|.
CASSQFSGTASYEQYF
>TRBV6-1|.
CASSQGQEAFF
>TRBV18|once
CASSQGIGSGGPNTEAFF
>TRBV5-6|once
CASSPRTGVKETQYF
>TRBV7-3|.
CASSLQGLSTDTQYF
>TRBV30|.
CAWNPQGISNQPQHF
>TRBV5-1|.
CASSLATNQPQHF
>TRBV29-1|.
CSVSDSTDTQYF
>TRBV7-2|once
CASSFSGGLSYEQYF
>TRBV19|.
CASSSTYGTGHYGYTF
>TRBV5-1|once
CASSLELINEQFF
>TRBV6-5|.
CASSYRAGTGELFF
>TRBV19|once
CASSAQGARNGYTF
>TRBV7-9|.
CASSLKSGLATYEQYF
>TRBV11-2|.
CASSSSGETQYF
>TRBV28|.
CATWGRAYYGYTF
>TRBV4-2|.
CASSQGSGRWGNEQFF